Sequencing of this TCR beta chain was carried out in a study of identical twins. Study-wide results and caveats: Cross-sectional statistics, not tracking of the same donors, supported the conclusions. Fewer insertions were carried by abundant cord blood beta clonotypes, but none was seen in memory repertoires.

TCRdb redid the calling of the 5' RACE reads with MiXCR, one entry per CDR3 protein. The repertoire consists of 400,000 or so distinct CDR3 sequences, with roughly 9% occurring once and the leading ten covering roughly 8.7%. Germline CDR1 is MNHEY and CDR2 is SVGAGI. This CDR3 region has 15 residues. V dropped 0 bases and J dropped 8 bases, with 11 bases sitting between them. This clonotype was detected many times. Its specificity is unknown. Material for sequencing was naive T cells sorted from blood. This clonotype originated in a woman aged 45-60 years in good health. The genes are TRBV6-5 and TRBJ1-6; no reliable D call. The DNA for the CDR3 is TGTGCCAGCAGTTACTCGATTCCGGCGCATTCACCCCTCCACTTT. It is translated as CASSYSIPAHSPLHF.